The source of this T cell receptor (beta chain) is a study of cytomegalovirus exposure and HLA in healthy donors. Broader study findings: Common viral pathogens were later found to be apparently linked to several of the most significant clusters. In an earlier analysis, about 87% or about 30%: the productive usage of most TCR beta V segments. The study designated some 180 TCR beta chains cytomegalovirus-associated.

A word on this clone: The antigen is not known.

13 Jbeta primers and 60 Vbeta primers were used for the PCR. Produced via immunoSEQ multiplex PCR; TCRdb's table is partial and in-frame only. The data show over 55,000 clones, more than 75% seen once. The germline V gene has CDR1 SGHNT and CDR2 YYREEE (reference sequence). The CDR3 totals 16 residues. V was shortened by 0 bases and J by 0 bases, with 9 bases between the two germline ends. This sequence joins TRBV5-4 and TRBJ1-4; no reliable D call. This clonotype originated in a man aged 18 to 29 in good health and CMV-seronegative. Sequencing used PBMCs. DNA of the CDR3: TGTGCCAGCAGCTTGGATGGCCGCCCAACTAATGAAAAACTGTTTTTT. Its protein is CASSLDGRPTNEKLFF. Filled out from reference TRBV5-4 and TRBJ1-4, the complete variable domain reads ETGVTQSPTHLIKTRGQQVTLRCSSQSGHNTVSWYQQALGQGPQFIFQYYREEENGRGNFPPRFSGLQFPNYSSELNVNALELDDSALYLCASSLDGRPTNEKLFFGSGTQLSVL.